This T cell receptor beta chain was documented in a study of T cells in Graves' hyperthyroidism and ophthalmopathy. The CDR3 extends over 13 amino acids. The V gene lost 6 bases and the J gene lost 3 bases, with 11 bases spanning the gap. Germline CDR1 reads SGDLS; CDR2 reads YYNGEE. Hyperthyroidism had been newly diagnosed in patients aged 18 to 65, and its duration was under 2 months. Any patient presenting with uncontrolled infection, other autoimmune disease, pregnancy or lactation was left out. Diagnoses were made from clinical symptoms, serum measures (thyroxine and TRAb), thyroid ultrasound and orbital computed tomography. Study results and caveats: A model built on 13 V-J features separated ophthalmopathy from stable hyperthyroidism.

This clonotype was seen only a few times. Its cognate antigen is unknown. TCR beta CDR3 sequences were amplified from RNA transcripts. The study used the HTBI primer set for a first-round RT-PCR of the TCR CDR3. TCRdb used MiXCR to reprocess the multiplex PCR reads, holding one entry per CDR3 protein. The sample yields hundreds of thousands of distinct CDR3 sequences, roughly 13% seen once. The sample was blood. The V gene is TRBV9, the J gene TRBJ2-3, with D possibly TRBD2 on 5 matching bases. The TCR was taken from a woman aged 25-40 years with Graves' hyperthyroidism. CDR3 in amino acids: CASTGVGTDTQYF. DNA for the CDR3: TGTGCCAGCACCGGGGTAGGAACAGATACGCAGTATTTT.